A selection of T cell receptor beta chains follows, all from one sample in a study of regulatory T cells in long-lasting Graves disease. TCRdb re-derived calls from the multiplex PCR reads in MiXCR, one entry per CDR3 protein. This table holds around 480,000 distinct CDR3 sequences, around 16% found once. The sample was also reused in another study, on T cells in Graves' hyperthyroidism and ophthalmopathy.

This specimen was peripheral blood mononuclear cells (PBMCs), taken at new diagnosis, from a patient treated with antithyroid drugs. The receptors stem from a man aged 35 to 55 with Graves disease. Both conserved end residues are part of each CDR3. D genes are given only for firm matches. Where a row states a size, it is once, few, many or the class of an expanded clone; other rows omit it.

J gene,V gene,clone size,D gene,CDR3 DNA,CDR3 protein
TRBJ2-2,TRBV12-3/TRBV12-4,NA,TRBD2,TGTGCCAGCAATCCTCGACTAGCTATTATGTCCGGGGAGCTGTTTTTT,CASNPRLAIMSGELFF
TRBJ2-7,TRBV28,many,NA,TGTGCCAGCAGTCGGAGCGCCGGGGGACACGAGCAGTACTTC,CASSRSAGGHEQYF
TRBJ2-5,TRBV2,NA,TRBD2,TGTGCCAGCAGTGGGTCTAGCGGGAGGGCCAGGGAGACCCAGTACTTC,CASSGSSGRARETQYF
TRBJ2-2,TRBV12-3/TRBV12-4,many,TRBD1,TGTGCCAGCAGCTTTCGCCGGACAGGTTCGAACACCGGGGAGCTGTTTTTT,CASSFRRTGSNTGELFF
TRBJ1-5,TRBV12-3/TRBV12-4,NA,NA,TGTGCCAGCAGCGTCTCGGGAAATCAGCCCCAGCATTTT,CASSVSGNQPQHF
TRBJ2-1,TRBV12-5,few,TRBD1,TGTGCTAGTGGTTCTGGGACAGGGGGCGGGGAGCAGTTCTTC,CASGSGTGGGEQFF
TRBJ2-5,TRBV6-1,many,TRBD1,TGTGCCAGCAGTGAATACTATGGACAGGGGGCAGGGGAGACCCAGTACTTC,CASSEYYGQGAGETQYF
TRBJ1-1,TRBV2,many,NA,TGTGCCAGCAGTGAAGCAAGTGGGAGACTGGCCACTGAAGCTTTCTTT,CASSEASGRLATEAFF
TRBJ2-5,TRBV11-2,NA,TRBD2,TGTGCCAGCAGCTACGGACTAGCGGGACTGCAAGAGACCCAGTACTTC,CASSYGLAGLQETQYF
TRBJ2-1,TRBV27,many,TRBD1,TGTGCCAGCAGACGGACAGGGGGCTCCTACAATGAGCAGTTCTTC,CASRRTGGSYNEQFF
TRBJ1-1,TRBV12-3/TRBV12-4,many,NA,TGTGCCAGCAGTTCCTTAGACAGGGAAGCTTTCTTT,CASSSLDREAFF
TRBJ1-1,TRBV6-1,many,NA,TGTGCCAGCAGTGACGAATCACATGGTGGGACTGAAGCTTTCTTT,CASSDESHGGTEAFF
TRBJ2-1,TRBV12-3/TRBV12-4,few,NA,TGTGCCAGCAGTGAATGGGTCGATCCACCCTACAATGAGCAGTTCTTC,CASSEWVDPPYNEQFF
TRBJ2-4,TRBV12-5,few,NA,TGTGCTAGTGGTTTGGGCCTAGGAGTAAACATTCAGTACTTC,CASGLGLGVNIQYF
TRBJ2-1,TRBV27,many,NA,TGTGCCAGCAGTTTAGGTAACAGGCCCTTAAATGAGCAGTTCTTC,CASSLGNRPLNEQFF
TRBJ2-1,TRBV7-9,many,TRBD1,TGTGCCAGCAGTCGATGGGGCACAGGGGCTCGCAATGAGCAGTTCTTC,CASSRWGTGARNEQFF
TRBJ2-2,TRBV7-3,NA,NA,TGTGCCAGCAGCTTAACGCCCGGGTCTACGACAGGAGTCAAGAACACCGGGGAGCTGTTTTTT,CASSLTPGSTTGVKNTGELFF
TRBJ2-5,TRBV2,NA,TRBD2,TGTGCCAGCAGAGGGACTAGCGGGGTTGCCCAGTACTTC,CASRGTSGVAQYF
TRBJ2-6,TRBV2,NA,TRBD1,TGTGCCAGCAGTGGGGGGACAGGGTTATCTGGGGCCAACGTCCTGACTTTC,CASSGGTGLSGANVLTF
TRBJ1-4,TRBV6-5,many,NA,TGTGCCAGCAGTTACGTATCCGGGACGGCTAGAGGAGTAGGAGGGCTAGGGGAAAAACTGTTTTTT,CASSYVSGTARGVGGLGEKLFF
TRBJ1-2,TRBV28,NA,NA,TGTTCCACCACCCCGAGGGGTGGCTACACCTTC,CSTTPRGGYTF
TRBJ1-1,TRBV30,many,NA,TGTGCCTGGAGTGTACACGTAACCAATGAAGCTTTCTTT,CAWSVHVTNEAFF
TRBJ2-7,TRBV25-1,few,TRBD2,TGTGCCAGCAGTGAAAGTCTATCTAGCGGGAGGGAGAACGAGCAGTACTTC,CASSESLSSGRENEQYF
TRBJ2-6,TRBV6-1,many,NA,TGTGCCAGCAGTGGGCAGCGCTCTGGGGCCAACGTCCTGACTTTC,CASSGQRSGANVLTF
TRBJ2-3,TRBV30,many,NA,TGTGCCTGGAGTGTAGATTTTAGCACAGATACGCAGTATTTT,CAWSVDFSTDTQYF
TRBJ2-3,TRBV6-9,many,TRBD1,TGTGCCAGCAGTTCAAGACAGGGGGCGTCAGATACGCAGTATTTT,CASSSRQGASDTQYF
TRBJ2-7,TRBV27,few,TRBD2,TGTGCCAGCAGCTCCACTAGCGGGAGCCTCTCCTACGAGCAGTACTTC,CASSSTSGSLSYEQYF
TRBJ1-3,TRBV27,NA,NA,TGTGCCAGCAGTTCCTCGAGATACGAAGACACCATATATTTT,CASSSSRYEDTIYF
TRBJ2-1,TRBV11-1,few,NA,TGTGCCAGCAGCACCCGAGAGGTTGAGCAGTTCTTC,CASSTREVEQFF
TRBJ2-1,TRBV4-1,NA,NA,TGCGCCAGCAGCCATGGCAGCGGACCCGGGCGGAATGAGCAGTTCTTC,CASSHGSGPGRNEQFF
TRBJ2-1,TRBV12-3/TRBV12-4,many,NA,TGTGCCAGCAGCCCCAGGGCGAATGAGCAGTTCTTC,CASSPRANEQFF
TRBJ1-3,TRBV3-1,few,NA,TGTGCCAGCAGCCAAGAGCGACTTGACAGGAAGGGAAACACCATATATTTT,CASSQERLDRKGNTIYF
TRBJ2-7,TRBV20-1,many,NA,TGCAGTGCTAGAGATACGGGGGCCTCTCGGGAGCAGTACTTC,CSARDTGASREQYF
TRBJ2-3,TRBV24-1,many,NA,TGTGCCACCAGTGAGGGTAGGGTCGCTATGGCAGATACGCAGTATTTT,CATSEGRVAMADTQYF
TRBJ2-2,TRBV28,many,NA,TGTGCCAGCACCTCAGTGAACACCGGGGAGCTGTTTTTT,CASTSVNTGELFF
TRBJ1-5,TRBV28,many,NA,TGTGCCAGCAGTCTGCGGGGGGCGCGTCAGCCCCAGCATTTT,CASSLRGARQPQHF
TRBJ2-5,TRBV7-9,many,TRBD2,TGTGCCAGCAGCCCGGCGGGAGGAGAGACCCAGTACTTC,CASSPAGGETQYF
TRBJ2-7,TRBV20-1,few,TRBD2,TGCAGTGCTAGAGAAACTACTAGCGGGAGTAACGAGCAGTACTTC,CSARETTSGSNEQYF
TRBJ2-2,TRBV7-3,many,NA,TGTGCCAGCAGCCCAGTGGTAGGAAACACCGGGGAGCTGTTTTTT,CASSPVVGNTGELFF
TRBJ2-1,TRBV5-1,few,NA,TGCGCCAGCAGCTTGTGGGGACGGGGAAGTCACAATGAGCAGTTCTTC,CASSLWGRGSHNEQFF
TRBJ2-7,TRBV5-6,few,NA,TGTGCCAGCAGCTTGTCGGCCTCTAGGGGCCAGAGATACGAGCAGTACTTC,CASSLSASRGQRYEQYF
TRBJ2-5,TRBV15,many,NA,TGTGCCACCAGCAGAGGAGGCGGCGGCGTGACCCAGTACTTC,CATSRGGGGVTQYF
TRBJ2-2,TRBV7-2,NA,TRBD2,TGTGCCAGCAGCGTAGCTAGCGGGCAGATTTCCGGGGAGCTGTTTTTT,CASSVASGQISGELFF
TRBJ2-3,TRBV11-2,NA,NA,TGTGCCAGCAGCTTAATCACCATCAGCACAGATACGCAGTATTTT,CASSLITISTDTQYF
TRBJ2-7,TRBV20-1,many,TRBD2,TGCAGTGCCGCGGGCGGGAGGGGCTACGAGCAGTACTTC,CSAAGGRGYEQYF
TRBJ2-7,TRBV28,many,NA,TGTGCCAGCAATGGACAGTCCTACGAGCAGTACTTC,CASNGQSYEQYF
TRBJ2-1,TRBV28,NA,NA,TGTGCCGGCACCCTGGGAGGAGACGGATACAATGAGCAGTTCTTC,CAGTLGGDGYNEQFF
TRBJ2-5,TRBV20-1,few,TRBD1,TGCAGTGCCCCGGCCTGGGACAGACAAGAGACCCAGTACTTC,CSAPAWDRQETQYF
TRBJ2-7,TRBV15,NA,NA,TGTGCCACCAGCAGAGAAGAGGTCGAGCAGTACTTC,CATSREEVEQYF
TRBJ2-3,TRBV19,many,TRBD2,TGTGCCAGTAGCGGAAGGGGACTAGCCTACACAGATACGCAGTATTTT,CASSGRGLAYTDTQYF
TRBJ2-1,TRBV28,few,TRBD1,TGTGCCAGCAGTTACAGGACAGGTGCCCGCAATGAGCAGTTCTTC,CASSYRTGARNEQFF